This TCR beta chain was captured in a study of Ad26.COV2.S vaccination and SARS-CoV-2 variants. Trimming stripped 0 bases from V and 4 bases from J, with 7 bases between. CDR1 and CDR2 from the germline V gene are MNHNY and SVGAGI (reference sequence). The CDR3 has 14 amino acids. The treatment denotes: some 20 received Ad26.COV2.S at low or high dose, single or two shots; a few received placebo; per-sample allocation not given. Specimens were obtained on day 63 following the first vaccine or placebo injection. The study's findings and limits: Across vaccine and placebo recipients, the breadth of non-spike TCRs was similar.

The table came from immunoSEQ multiplex PCR; TCRdb's copy has only in-frame clones and leaves some out. Of roughly 250,000 clones in the sample, 87% are singletons; the top ten hold less than 3.5%. Worth noting for this clone: Antigen: not known.

This chain joins TRBV6-6 and TRBJ2-1; D uncertain. The TCR was taken from a person between 18 and 60 years old who received the Ad26.COV2.S COVID-19 vaccine or a placebo. The source material was peripheral blood, sampled in a trial of Ad26.COV2.S vaccine versus placebo. The CDR3 sequence: CASSYSLGYNEQFF. CDR3 nucleotide sequence: TGTGCCAGCAGTTACTCCCTGGGGTACAATGAGCAGTTCTTC.